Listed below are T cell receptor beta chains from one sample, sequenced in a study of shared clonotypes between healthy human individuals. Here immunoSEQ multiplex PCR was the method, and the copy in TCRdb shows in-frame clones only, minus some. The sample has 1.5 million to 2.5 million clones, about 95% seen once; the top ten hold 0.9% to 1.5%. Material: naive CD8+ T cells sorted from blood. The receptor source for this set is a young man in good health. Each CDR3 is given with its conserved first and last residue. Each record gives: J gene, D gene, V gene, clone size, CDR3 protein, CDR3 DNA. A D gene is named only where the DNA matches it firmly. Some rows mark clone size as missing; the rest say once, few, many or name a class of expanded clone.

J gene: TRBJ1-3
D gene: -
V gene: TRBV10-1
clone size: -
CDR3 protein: CASSESREGTGNTIYF
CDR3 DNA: TGCGCCAGCAGTGAGTCGCGGGAAGGAACTGGAAACACCATATATTTT

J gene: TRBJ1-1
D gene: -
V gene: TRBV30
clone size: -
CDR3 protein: CAWSAGVSRTEAFF
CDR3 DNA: TGTGCCTGGAGCGCTGGCGTAAGCAGGACTGAAGCTTTCTTT

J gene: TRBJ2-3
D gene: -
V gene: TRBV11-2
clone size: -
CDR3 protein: CASSLVAASTDTQYF
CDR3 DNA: TGTGCCAGCAGCTTAGTAGCCGCTAGCACAGATACGCAGTATTTT

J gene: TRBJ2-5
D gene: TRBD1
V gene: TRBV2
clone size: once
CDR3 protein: CASSTGARGRETQYF
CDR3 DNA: TGTGCCAGCAGTACAGGGGCGAGGGGCCGGGAGACCCAGTACTTC

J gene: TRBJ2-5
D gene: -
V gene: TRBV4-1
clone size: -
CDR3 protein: CASSQDNEETQYF
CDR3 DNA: TGCGCCAGCAGCCAAGACAATGAAGAGACCCAGTACTTC

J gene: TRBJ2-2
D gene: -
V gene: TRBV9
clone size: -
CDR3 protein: CASSLHGNTGELFF
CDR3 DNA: TGTGCCAGCAGCCTTCATGGGAACACCGGGGAGCTGTTTTTT

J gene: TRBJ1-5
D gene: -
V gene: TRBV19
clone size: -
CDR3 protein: CASSIRQGFNQPQHF
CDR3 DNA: TGTGCCAGTAGTATTCGGCAGGGATTCAATCAGCCCCAGCATTTT

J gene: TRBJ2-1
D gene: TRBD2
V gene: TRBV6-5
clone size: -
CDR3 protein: CASSYSIGLAYNEQFF
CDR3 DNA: TGTGCCAGCAGTTACTCAATAGGACTAGCGTACAATGAGCAGTTCTTC

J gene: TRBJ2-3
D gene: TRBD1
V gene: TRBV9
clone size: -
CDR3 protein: CASSVEGARADTQYF
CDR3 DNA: TGTGCCAGCAGCGTAGAGGGGGCGAGGGCAGATACGCAGTATTTT

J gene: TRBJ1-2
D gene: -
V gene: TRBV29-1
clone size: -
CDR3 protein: CSVEDSAGANYGYTF
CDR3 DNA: TGCAGCGTTGAAGATTCGGCAGGGGCGAACTATGGCTACACCTTC

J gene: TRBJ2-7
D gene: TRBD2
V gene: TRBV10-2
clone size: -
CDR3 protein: CASSESPSGYEQYF
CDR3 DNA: TGCGCCAGCAGTGAGTCGCCTAGCGGCTACGAGCAGTACTTC